This T cell receptor (beta chain) was sequenced during a study of metastatic and nonmetastatic thyroid tumors. This clone was recorded many times. The antigen remains unidentified. Among the patients, none had received any treatment before thyroid surgery. In the original workflow: A classifier for distant metastasis in papillary thyroid cancer was constructed using CDR3 differences observed across clinicopathological groups. TCRdb reprocessed the PCR reads via MiXCR. TCRdb, not the authors, supplied the V and J calls. The sample includes 25,000 to 35,000 clones, 25% of them seen just once. Study findings and constraints: Compared with benign nodules, malignant thyroid tumors were reported to have significantly higher TCR beta diversity in both blood and tumor.

The receptor was derived from a female donor with papillary thyroid cancer or a benign thyroid nodule (not recorded which). Some clones in this sample may be carry-over from other donors' samples. The material sequenced was blood.

CDR3 nucleotides: TGTGCCAGTAGTCCTGAACTAGCAACAGATACGCAGTATTTT. Translation: CASSPELATDTQYF. This rearrangement joins TRBV19 to TRBJ2-3, with a tentative D call TRBD2 (6 bases). The CDR3 is 14 residues long. Germline V CDR1 and CDR2: LNHDA, SQIVND (reference sequence). The V gene lost 5 bases and the J gene lost 3 bases, with 12 bases spanning the gap.